This entry lists 19 T cell receptor beta chains sequenced from one sample in a study of cytomegalovirus exposure and HLA in healthy donors. Method: immunoSEQ multiplex PCR; TCRdb's copy keeps in-frame clones and lacks some. The sample has some 200,000 clones; more than 65% are singletons. Sequencing was done on a sample of PBMCs. These receptors came from a woman under 30 in good health and CMV-seropositive.

J is TRBJ1-6 and V is TRBV5-1; 10 bases align to TRBD1. CDR3 size: 14 residues. Trimming cost V 3 bases and J 8 bases; bases outside gene matches: 2. Per the germline V gene, CDR1 is SGHRS and CDR2 is YFSETQ. The CDR3 here is CASSSGQGDSPLHF. The CDR3 nucleotides read TGCGCCAGCAGCTCTGGACAGGGGGATTCACCCCTCCACTTT.

This chain links TRBV28 with TRBJ2-7, with D possibly TRBD2 on 5 matching bases. The CDR3 loop spans 11 amino acids. V was clipped by 6 bases and J by 2 bases, with 5 bases between them. Germline CDR1 reads MDHEN; CDR2 reads SYDVKM. The CDR3 nucleotides are TGTGCCAGCAGGGAGGCCTACGAGCAGTACTTC. Protein sequence: CASREAYEQYF.

V and J are TRBV6-6 and TRBJ1-5; D gene ambiguous. V lost 5 bases and J lost 0, with 14 bases in between. CDR3 length: 16 amino acids. Germline-derived CDR1 and CDR2 are MNHNY and SVGAGI (reference sequence). CDR3 in amino acids: CASSTPPHYSNQPQHF. DNA for the CDR3: TGTGCCAGCAGTACCCCCCCCCACTATAGCAATCAGCCCCAGCATTTT.

The CDR3: CASGTSGGVFDTQYF. CDR3 sequence (DNA): TGTGCCAGCGGGACTAGCGGGGGGGTGTTTGATACGCAGTATTTT. This rearrangement joins TRBV6-5 to TRBJ2-3; 16 bases line up with TRBD2. The junction had 5 bases not matched to a gene; V was cut back by 8 bases and J by 6 bases. Looked up from germline, CDR1 is MNHEY and CDR2 is SVGAGI. The CDR3 length is 15 residues.

The gene calls are TRBV9 and TRBJ2-7, with D tentatively TRBD1 (6 bases). This CDR3 spans 14 amino acids. Trimming left V 0 bases short and J 5 bases short, with 12 bases between. CDR1 is SGDLS and CDR2 is YYNGEE in the germline V gene. CDR3 protein: CASSVGGGDNEQYF. The CDR3, as DNA: TGTGCCAGCAGCGTAGGGGGTGGGGACAACGAGCAGTACTTC.

A single count supports this clone. The CDR3 nucleotides read TGTGCCAGCAGTATCAGGGGGCGGACAGATACGCAGTATTTT. Translating gives CASSIRGRTDTQYF. This chain connects TRBV6-6 to TRBJ2-3; 8 bases are a match to TRBD1. The germline gives CDR1 MNHNY, CDR2 SVGAGI (reference sequence). This CDR3 region has 14 residues. The ends lost 5 bases at V and 3 bases at J; junction bases unmatched: 4.

The chain joins TRBV9 to TRBJ1-1; TRBD1 matches 9 bases. CDR3 length: 15 residues. V was pared by 3 bases and J by 5 bases, with 8 bases of the junction left unmatched. Germline V CDR1 and CDR2: SGDLS, YYNGEE. CDR3 sequence reads: CASSAQGAGVTEAFF. Here the CDR3 DNA reads TGTGCCAGCAGCGCACAGGGGGCAGGAGTGACTGAAGCTTTCTTT.

The chain carries TRBV4-1 and TRBJ2-2; no clear D. The V gene's germline CDR1 is MGHRA and CDR2 YSYEKL. The CDR3 contains 15 residues. V was shortened by 1 base and J by 5 bases, with 11 bases between the two germline ends. The CDR3 reads CASSQARLGTGELFF. In DNA form, the CDR3 reads TGCGCCAGCAGCCAAGCGAGACTCGGGACCGGGGAGCTGTTTTTT.

This clone appeared once. This chain joins TRBV6-5 and TRBJ1-2; a possible D gene is TRBD1 (6 bases). The CDR3 has 13 amino acids. The germline V gene encodes CDR1 MNHEY and CDR2 SVGAGI. V was cut by 6 bases and J by 4 bases, with 12 bases left in between. Here the CDR3 reads CASSTDRSYGYTF. The DNA for the CDR3 is TGTGCCAGCAGCACCGACAGGTCCTATGGCTACACCTTC.

The chain recombines TRBV6-5 with TRBJ2-7; 12 bases fit TRBD2. Germline V CDR1 and CDR2: MNHEY, SVGAGI. The CDR3 contains 15 residues. J gave up 12 bases and V 0 bases, and 9 bases lay outside the gene matches. CDR3 DNA sequence: TGTGCCAGCAGTTACTCGCTAACTAGCGGGGGGTTTCTGTACTTC. This encodes CASSYSLTSGGFLYF.

This rearrangement joins TRBV25-1 to TRBJ1-2; 9 bases match TRBD1. Losses at the gene ends were 2 bases for V and 8 bases for J; bases not matched to a gene: 6. This CDR3 is built from 14 residues. Germline V gene lookup returns CDR1 MGHDK and CDR2 SYGVNS. The CDR3: CASSENTGGMGYTF. DNA of the CDR3: TGTGCCAGCAGTGAAAATACAGGGGGCATGGGCTACACCTTC.

CDR3 nucleotide sequence: TGTGCCAGCAGCTTAGTGTTGGGACAGGGCGAAAAACTGTTTTTT. Amino acids: CASSLVLGQGEKLFF. The chain recombines TRBV11-2 with TRBJ1-4; 9 nucleotides align to TRBD1. Germline V CDR1 and CDR2: SGHAT, FQNNGV. The V segment lost 1 base and the J segment 8 bases; nucleotides outside the gene matches: 5. CDR3 length: 15 amino acids.

V gene TRBV4-1 combines with J gene TRBJ2-1; 10 bases match TRBD2. Losses at the gene ends were 4 bases for V and 2 bases for J; bases not matched to a gene: 5. The CDR3 covers 16 residues. Germline loops: CDR1 MGHRA, CDR2 YSYEKL. DNA for the CDR3: TGCGCCAGCAGCCTAAAGCTAGCGGGGGCCTACAATGAGCAGTTCTTC. Encoded protein: CASSLKLAGAYNEQFF.

In its sample, this clone was seen once. The genes are TRBV5-1 and TRBJ2-3, with 9 bases fitting TRBD1. The CDR3 has 15 amino acids. The germline CDR1 and CDR2 sequences are SGHRS and YFSETQ. The V segment lost 0 bases and the J segment 4 bases; nucleotides outside the gene matches: 3. CDR3 sequence: CASSLGGQGADTQYF. CDR3 DNA: TGCGCCAGCAGCTTGGGGGGACAGGGCGCAGATACGCAGTATTTT.

The CDR3 sequence: CASSKDFSTQYF. The CDR3 nucleotides are TGCGCCAGCAGCAAGGACTTTAGCACCCAGTACTTC. The chain combines TRBV5-1 with TRBJ2-5, with D tentatively TRBD2 (5 bases). This CDR3 is 12 amino acids long. Germline CDR1 is SGHRS and CDR2 is YFSETQ. V lost 4 bases, J lost 8 bases, and 12 bases lay in between.

The chain joins TRBV9 to TRBJ2-5, with D possibly TRBD1 on 5 matching bases. Trimming pared 4 bases from V and 7 bases from J, leaving 14 bases between. This CDR3 has 13 amino acids. CDR1 and CDR2 (germline): SGDLS, YYNGEE. The CDR3 is CASSPGPPWTQYF. The CDR3 coding sequence is TGTGCCAGCAGCCCAGGGCCACCATGGACCCAGTACTTC.

The rearrangement links TRBV2 to TRBJ2-6; D unresolved. This CDR3 is 14 amino acids long. Germline CDR1 is SNHLY and CDR2 is FYNNEI. Trimming removed 4 bases from V and 4 bases from J, with 8 bases in between. The CDR3 nucleotides are TGTGCCAGCAGTGTTGGCAGGGGGGCCAACGTCCTGACTTTC. This gives the protein CASSVGRGANVLTF.

The CDR3, as DNA: TGTGCCAGCAGCCCCACCGCTAGCTACAATGAGCAGTTCTTC. This sequence encodes CASSPTASYNEQFF. The rearrangement links TRBV11-3 to TRBJ2-1, with D unclear. The CDR3 is 14 amino acids. The V gene lost 5 bases and the J gene lost 3 bases, with 11 bases spanning the gap. Germline V CDR1 and CDR2: SGHNT, YENEEA.

CDR3 amino acids: CASSPQLRRGSGGYTF. Written as DNA, the CDR3 is TGTGCCAGCAGTCCTCAACTCCGAAGGGGATCGGGTGGCTACACCTTC. This sequence joins TRBV27 and TRBJ1-2, with a tentative D call TRBD1 (5 bases). V was shortened by 5 bases and J by 7 bases, with 23 bases between the two germline ends. The length of the CDR3 is 16 residues. The germline V gene has CDR1 MNHEY and CDR2 SMNVEV (reference sequence).